This T cell receptor (beta chain) was documented in a study of graft-versus-host responses after intestinal transplantation (dated by TCRdb to the early 2020s). For context, the study as a whole: The transplants that recipients received were multivisceral, liver-intestinal, or isolated intestinal. To identify alloreactive clones, pre-transplant mixed lymphocyte reaction products were sequenced and then compared with unstimulated pre-transplant donor and recipient T cells. Anti-thymocyte globulin induction was given to all recipients, followed by maintenance tacrolimus and steroids for 2 to 3 years. Rather than being sequenced by the commercial service, samples from a few later patients were sequenced in-house on an Illumina MiSeq and processed with MiXCR. Donor T cell macrochimerism was defined as a peak of at least 4% donor T cells among recipient peripheral blood mononuclear cells. After intestinal transplantation, graft-versus-host and host-versus-graft alloreactive T cell clones in the graft, circulation and bone marrow were tracked using bulk TCR-beta CDR3 sequencing. The cohort enrolled 20 to 30 intestinal transplant recipients, one of whom was a retransplant, and a few patients without pretransplant specimens were excluded.

As concerns this clone: No per-base quality is available; no much larger clone lies one base away.

The junction shows trimming of 4 bases on V and 2 bases on J, plus 18 bases between the germline ends. CDR1 and CDR2 are drawn from the germline V gene: SGHAT, FQNNGV. From cysteine to phenylalanine, the CDR3 is 16 amino acids long. The read is trimmed to its CDR3 DNA, 48 bases read in frame from base 1. Overall study results and their limits: Early after transplant, declines in HvG clones were associated with peak levels of circulating GvH clones. In patients with donor T cell macrochimerism, the allografts had high GvH to HvG T cell clonal ratios. GvH clones were detected in recipient bone marrow, and some appeared earlier in ileal mucosa or blood, consistent with an intestinal mucosal origin. Conclusions were limited by the relatively low number and heterogeneity of intestinal transplant patients.

The time point label on this specimen signifies: cells obtained before transplantation from donor or recipient. In the mixed lymphocyte reactions, about 200,000 CFSE-labeled pre-transplant responders were plated with about 200,000 irradiated violet-dye-labeled stimulators and cultured for over 5 days. Proliferating CD3+CD4+CFSE-low and CD3+CD8+CFSE-low responder cells were FACS-sorted on a BD Influx sorter after the mixed lymphocyte reaction. The library was made by the immunoSEQ multiplex PCR assay. For most patients, genomic DNA was isolated using the Qiagen DNeasy Blood and Tissue Kit and was shipped frozen to Adaptive Biotechnologies for TCR sequencing. High-throughput TCR-beta CDR3 sequencing of genomic DNA from most patients was performed by Adaptive Biotechnologies. The study's processing was this. Adaptive's ImmunoSEQ software was the source of the TCR sequencing data for 15 to 20 patients, while a few other patients were processed with MiXCR and VDJtools. To correct CD4 versus CD8 sorting errors, any sequence found in both subsets at a frequency ratio below 5:1 was removed. CDR3 nucleotide sequences shared between donor and recipient were removed because the origin of such sequences could not be assigned. At least 2-fold expansion over unstimulated cells and a minimum CFSE-low frequency of 0.002% (template counts) or 0.001% (read counts) were required for clones to be classified as alloreactive. Clones detected in sequenced pre-transplant spleen, lymph node, or MLR CFSE-low populations of the donor or recipient were defined as mappable. The cumulative frequency of alloreactive clones was calculated as a percentage of all sequences, weighted by copy number. TCRdb obtained this table from immuneACCESS and retained in-frame rearrangements with V and J assigned. These tables miss some clones; where compared with another copy, unresolved V genes account for less than half of the shortfall, and the remainder is unexplained. The V and J calls and clone size come from that table; D and trimming were worked out from the DNA. Across this sample there are approximately 13,000 clones, with less than 40% seen only once. Of the sample, about 2.6% falls within the top ten clones.

The rearranged chain carries TRBV11-2 and TRBJ2-7, and perhaps TRBD2 as D gene, on 6 matching bases. The receptor's source is a human patient who received an intestinal transplant. The source material was alloreactive CD8+ T cells from a mixed lymphocyte reaction culture, sampled before intestinal transplant. This specimen's cell subset or site label, interpreted: CFSE-low proliferating T cells sorted from approximately 6-day pre-transplant mixed lymphocyte reaction (GvH or HvG direction). This receptor has the CDR3 CASSWDARGGAYEQYF. The DNA reads TGTGCCAGCAGCTGGGATGCCCGCGGAGGGGCCTACGAGCAGTACTTC.